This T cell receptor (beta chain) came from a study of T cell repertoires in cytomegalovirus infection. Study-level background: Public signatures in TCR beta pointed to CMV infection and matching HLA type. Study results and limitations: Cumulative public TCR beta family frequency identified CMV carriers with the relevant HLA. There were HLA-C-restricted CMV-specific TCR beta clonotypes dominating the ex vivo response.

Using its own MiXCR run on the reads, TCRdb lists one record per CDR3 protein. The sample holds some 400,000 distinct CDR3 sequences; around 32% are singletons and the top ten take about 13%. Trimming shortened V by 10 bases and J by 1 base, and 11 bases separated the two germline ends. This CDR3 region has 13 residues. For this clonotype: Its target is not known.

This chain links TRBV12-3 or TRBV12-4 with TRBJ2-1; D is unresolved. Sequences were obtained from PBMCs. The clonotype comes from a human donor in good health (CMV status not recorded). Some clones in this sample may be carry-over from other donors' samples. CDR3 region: CATRRGSYNEQFF. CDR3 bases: TGTGCCACCAGGCGAGGATCCTACAATGAGCAGTTCTTC.